These 19 T cell receptor beta chains were sequenced from one sample in a study of cytomegalovirus exposure and HLA in healthy donors. Vbeta (60) and Jbeta (13) primers were used in the PCR. Assay used: immunoSEQ multiplex PCR; TCRdb lists only in-frame clones, some missing. The table shows 150,000 to 200,000 clones, with 65% to 85% occurring only once. The sample consisted of PBMCs. Receptors originate from a girl under 18 in good health and CMV-seropositive.

The V gene is TRBV6-5, the J gene TRBJ2-5, with TRBD1 as a possible D gene (6 bases). Trimming took 10 bases from V and 5 from J, leaving 11 bases between them. The V gene's germline CDR1 is MNHEY and CDR2 SVGAGI. This CDR3 region has 11 residues. CDR3 coding DNA: TGTGCCACCGGACAGACGGAGACCCAGTACTTC. This encodes CATGQTETQYF.

The chain is built from TRBV6-5 and TRBJ2-3, with D perhaps matching TRBD2 (6 bases). Between the trimmed V and J ends, which lost 1 base and 4 bases, there was a span of 15 bases. CDR3 length: 16 amino acids. Germline CDR1 and CDR2: MNHEY and SVGAGI. The CDR3 nucleotides read TGTGCCAGCAGTTACTGGGTCGGGAGCTTCGCAGATACGCAGTATTTT. It codes for CASSYWVGSFADTQYF.

The genes are TRBV5-4 and TRBJ2-6, with D possibly being TRBD1 (6 bases). Germline assignment: CDR1 SGHNT and CDR2 YYREEE (reference sequence). Deletions cut 4 bases from V and 4 bases from J, with 12 bases between. The CDR3 covers 15 residues. As DNA, the CDR3 is TGTGCCAGCAGCCCTCAGGGGAGCGGGGCCAACGTCCTGACTTTC. Its translation: CASSPQGSGANVLTF.

The V call is TRBV5-6, the J call TRBJ2-1, with 7 bases matching TRBD2. This CDR3 has 15 residues. Germline V gene sequence: CDR1 SGHDT, CDR2 YYEEEE. V shed 5 bases, J shed 7 bases, and the junction held 12 bases outside the gene matches. DNA for the CDR3: TGTGCCAGCAGATCGCCGGGACTACCATCTAATGAGCAGTTCTTC. This gives the protein CASRSPGLPSNEQFF.

This clone turned up a few times. The chain carries TRBV27 and TRBJ2-1, with a tentative D call TRBD1 (7 bases). V lost 5 bases, J lost 8 bases, and 13 bases lay in between. CDR1 and CDR2 from the germline V gene are MNHEY and SMNVEV (reference sequence). The CDR3 is 13 amino acids. As DNA, the CDR3 is TGTGCCAGCAGTGGGCAGGGGGGAGATGAGCAGTTCTTC. This translates into CASSGQGGDEQFF.

A single count supports this clone. The genes are TRBV5-6 and TRBJ2-7; no clear D gene. The CDR3 has 15 amino acids. Germline CDR1 reads SGHDT; CDR2 reads YYEEEE. Trimming took off 0 bases at V and 3 bases at J, with 13 bases between the two ends. The CDR3 sequence is CASSLGVQFYYEQYF. The CDR3 nucleotides are TGTGCCAGCAGCTTGGGTGTACAGTTCTACTACGAGCAGTACTTC. Filled out from reference TRBV5-6 and TRBJ2-7, the complete variable domain reads DAGVTQSPTHLIKTRGQQVTLRCSPKSGHDTVSWYQQALGQGPQFIFQYYEEEERQRGNFPDRFSGHQFPNYSSELNVNALLLGDSALYLCASSLGVQFYYEQYFGPGTRLTVT.

The chain couples TRBV7-9 to TRBJ1-2; D gene ambiguous. This CDR3 has 12 residues. In germline, CDR1 is SEHNR, CDR2 FQNEAQ (reference sequence). V was clipped by 2 bases and J by 4 bases, with 5 bases between them. The CDR3 DNA follows: TGTGCCAGCAGCTTAATCCTCTATGGCTACACCTTC. It translates to CASSLILYGYTF.

Points on this clone: The sample holds other DNA sequences that translate to the same CDR3. V and J are TRBV7-3 and TRBJ2-1, with 9 nucleotides matching TRBD2. V dropped 3 bases and J dropped 0; count of bases not matched to a gene: 0. The CDR3 is 15 amino acids. Germline loops: CDR1 SGHTA, CDR2 FQGTGA. CDR3 region: CASSFSGSSYNEQFF. The CDR3 region has the DNA TGTGCCAGCAGCTTTAGCGGGAGCTCCTACAATGAGCAGTTCTTC.

This rearrangement joins TRBV15 to TRBJ2-7; tentatively, D is TRBD2 (5 bases). V lost 0 bases, J lost 4 bases, and 13 bases lay in between. The germline V gene has CDR1 LNHNV and CDR2 YYDKDF (reference sequence). There are 15 residues in the CDR3. The CDR3 DNA reads TGTGCCACCAGCAGAGATCCCCTCGGGGTATACGAGCAGTACTTC. Its protein product is CATSRDPLGVYEQYF.

The chain combines TRBV30 with TRBJ2-3, with 8 bases fitting TRBD1. V shed 0 bases and J 1 base; nucleotides not matched to a gene: 3. CDR3 length equals 15 residues. Germline V gene sequence: CDR1 GTSNPN, CDR2 SVGIG (reference sequence). In DNA form, the CDR3 reads TGTGCCTGGAGTGTACGGGGACAGGGCACAGATACGCAGTATTTT. It specifies CAWSVRGQGTDTQYF.

This clone was recorded only once. The V gene is TRBV5-1, the J gene TRBJ2-2; no reliable D call. The V and J ends lost 4 bases and 1 base respectively, with 8 bases between them. This CDR3 spans 14 amino acids. The germline gives CDR1 SGHRS, CDR2 YFSETQ. In DNA, the CDR3 is TGCGCCAGCAGCGTTAGCAGGAACACCGGGGAGCTGTTTTTT. It specifies CASSVSRNTGELFF.

The rearrangement links TRBV2 to TRBJ2-7; 15 bases match TRBD2. CDR1 and CDR2 from the germline V gene are SNHLY and FYNNEI. The CDR3 length is 17 residues. V shed 7 bases and J 5 bases; nucleotides not matched to a gene: 12. The chain's CDR3 is CASTLSGTSGRSDEQYF. CDR3 nucleotide sequence: TGTGCCAGCACCTTAAGTGGGACTAGCGGGAGGAGCGACGAGCAGTACTTC. Drawing the rest from reference TRBV2 and TRBJ2-7, the complete variable domain is EPEVTQTPSHQVTQMGQEVILRCVPISNHLYFYWYRQILGQKVEFLVSFYNNEISEKSEIFDDQFSVERPDGSNFTLKIRSTKLEDSAMYFCASTLSGTSGRSDEQYFGPGTRLTVT.

The rearrangement joins TRBV5-1 to TRBJ2-5, with D possibly TRBD2 on 6 matching bases. Germline values: CDR1 SGHRS, CDR2 YFSETQ. The ends were cut back, 1 base at V and 5 bases at J, with 6 bases in the middle. CDR3 length: 12 residues. The CDR3 region is CASSLRGETQYF. CDR3 sequence (DNA): TGCGCCAGCAGCTTGCGGGGGGAGACCCAGTACTTC.

V usage is TRBV4-1 and J usage is TRBJ2-3; no reliable D call. The germline gives CDR1 MGHRA, CDR2 YSYEKL. There are 14 residues in the CDR3. V lost 0 bases to trimming and J lost 1 base, with 5 bases between them. The CDR3 reads CASSQDRGTDTQYF. CDR3 bases: TGCGCCAGCAGCCAAGATCGGGGCACAGATACGCAGTATTTT.

V usage is TRBV27 and J usage is TRBJ2-2; 8 positions agree with TRBD2. The germline V gene encodes CDR1 MNHEY and CDR2 SMNVEV (reference sequence). This CDR3 has 16 amino acids. The V gene end was trimmed by 0 bases and the J gene end by 6 bases; junction bases not matched to a gene: 6. The CDR3 reads CASSLSGTSVPGELFF. CDR3 nucleotides: TGTGCCAGCAGTTTATCGGGGACTAGTGTCCCCGGGGAGCTGTTTTTT.

The chain has TRBV19 and TRBJ2-7, with 7 bases lining up with TRBD1. Germline V gene data show CDR1 as LNHDA and CDR2 as SQIVND (reference sequence). The CDR3 runs 17 residues. V shed 9 bases and J 2 bases; nucleotides not matched to a gene: 19. The DNA for the CDR3 is TGTGCCAGCTCGGACGGACCAGGGGGTGACCGGACCTACGAGCAGTACTTC. Protein: CASSDGPGGDRTYEQYF.

Here the CDR3 DNA reads TGCGCCAGCAGCCACAACATGCCCGGCAATCAGCCCCAGCATTTT. Protein sequence: CASSHNMPGNQPQHF. V usage is TRBV4-1 and J usage is TRBJ1-5; unclear D gene. In germline, CDR1 is MGHRA, CDR2 YSYEKL. The germline V and J ends were trimmed by 3 bases and 2 bases, with 11 bases remaining between them. The CDR3 has 15 residues.

This clone showed up just once. The V gene is TRBV4-2, the J gene TRBJ1-6; 7 bases fit TRBD1. Unmatched junction bases numbered 8, after V lost 2 bases and J lost 7 bases. The CDR3 is 16 residues long. Germline assignment: CDR1 LGHNA and CDR2 YNFKEQ. CDR3 bases: TGTGCCAGCAGCCAAATCCCCGGGACAGCCAATTCACCCCTCCACTTT. Encoded protein: CASSQIPGTANSPLHF.

Here the CDR3 reads CASRSSGGSYEQYF. CDR3 bases: TGCGCCAGCAGATCTAGCGGGGGCTCCTACGAGCAGTACTTC. The J gene is TRBJ2-7, the V gene TRBV5-1; 10 bases match TRBD2. V lost 5 bases, J lost 0 bases, and 2 bases stayed unmatched. Germline CDR1 is SGHRS and CDR2 is YFSETQ. The CDR3 runs to 14 residues.